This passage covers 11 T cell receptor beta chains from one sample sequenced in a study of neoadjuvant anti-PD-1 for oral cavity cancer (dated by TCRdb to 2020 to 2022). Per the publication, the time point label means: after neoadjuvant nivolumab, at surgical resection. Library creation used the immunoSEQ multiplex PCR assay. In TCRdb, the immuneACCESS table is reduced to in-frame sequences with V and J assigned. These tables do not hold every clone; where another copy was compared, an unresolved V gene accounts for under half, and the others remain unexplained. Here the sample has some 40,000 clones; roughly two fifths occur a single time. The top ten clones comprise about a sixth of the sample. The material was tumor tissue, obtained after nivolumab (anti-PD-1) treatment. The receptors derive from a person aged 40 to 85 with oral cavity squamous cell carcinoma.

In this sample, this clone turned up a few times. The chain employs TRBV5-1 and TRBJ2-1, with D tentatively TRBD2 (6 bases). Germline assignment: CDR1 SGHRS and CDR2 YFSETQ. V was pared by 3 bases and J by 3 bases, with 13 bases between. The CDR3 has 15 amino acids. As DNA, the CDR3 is TGCGCCAGCAGCTCCACCATGGGGGGCTACAATGAGCAGTTCTTC. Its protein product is CASSSTMGGYNEQFF.

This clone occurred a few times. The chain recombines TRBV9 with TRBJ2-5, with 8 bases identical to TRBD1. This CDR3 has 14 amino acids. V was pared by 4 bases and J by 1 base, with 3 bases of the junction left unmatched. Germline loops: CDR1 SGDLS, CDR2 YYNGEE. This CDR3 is CASSRDRGQETQYF. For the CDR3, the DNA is TGTGCCAGCAGCAGAGACAGGGGCCAAGAGACCCAGTACTTC.

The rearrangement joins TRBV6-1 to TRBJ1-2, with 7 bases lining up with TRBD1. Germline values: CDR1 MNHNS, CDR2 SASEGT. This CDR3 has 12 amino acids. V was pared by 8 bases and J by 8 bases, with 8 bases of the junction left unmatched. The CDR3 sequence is CASYDRVGGYTF. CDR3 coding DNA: TGTGCCAGCTACGACAGGGTAGGCGGCTACACCTTC.

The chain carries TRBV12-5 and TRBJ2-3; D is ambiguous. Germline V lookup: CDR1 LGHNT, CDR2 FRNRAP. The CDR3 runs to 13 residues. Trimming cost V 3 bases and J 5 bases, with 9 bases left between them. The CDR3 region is CASGLGLGDTQYF. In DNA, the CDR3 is TGTGCTAGTGGTTTAGGTTTGGGAGATACGCAGTATTTT.

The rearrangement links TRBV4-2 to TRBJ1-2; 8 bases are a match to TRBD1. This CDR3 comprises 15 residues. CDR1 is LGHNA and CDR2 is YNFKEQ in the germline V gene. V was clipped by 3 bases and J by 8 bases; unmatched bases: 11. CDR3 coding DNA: TGTGCCAGCAGCCACCTTGGACAGGGCACTCTCGGCTACACCTTC. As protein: CASSHLGQGTLGYTF.

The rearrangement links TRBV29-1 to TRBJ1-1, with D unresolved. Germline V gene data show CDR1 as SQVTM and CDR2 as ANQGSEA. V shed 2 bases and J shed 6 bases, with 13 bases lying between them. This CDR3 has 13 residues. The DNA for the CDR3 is TGCAGCGTTGAAAGCAATTCTAACCCTGAAGCTTTCTTT. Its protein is CSVESNSNPEAFF.

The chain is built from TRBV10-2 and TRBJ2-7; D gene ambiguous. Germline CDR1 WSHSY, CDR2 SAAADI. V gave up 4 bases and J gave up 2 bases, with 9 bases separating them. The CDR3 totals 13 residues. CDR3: CASSAEFPYEQYF. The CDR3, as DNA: TGCGCCAGCAGTGCGGAGTTTCCCTACGAGCAGTACTTC.

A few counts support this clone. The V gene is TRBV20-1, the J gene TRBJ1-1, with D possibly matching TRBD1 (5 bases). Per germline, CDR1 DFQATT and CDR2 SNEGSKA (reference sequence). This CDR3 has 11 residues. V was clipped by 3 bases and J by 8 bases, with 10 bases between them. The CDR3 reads CSASDSQEAFF. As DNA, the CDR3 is TGCAGTGCTAGTGACAGTCAAGAAGCTTTCTTT.

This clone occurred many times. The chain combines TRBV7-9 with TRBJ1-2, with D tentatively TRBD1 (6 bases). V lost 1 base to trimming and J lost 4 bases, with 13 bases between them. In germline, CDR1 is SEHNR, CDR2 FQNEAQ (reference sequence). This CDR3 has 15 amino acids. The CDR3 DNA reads TGTGCCAGCAGCTTAGAATCAGGGGTGAGCTATGGCTACACCTTC. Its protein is CASSLESGVSYGYTF.

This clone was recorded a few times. CDR3 in DNA: TGCGCCAGCAGCCTCTCCTTGGGGACTCAAGCTAACTATGGCTACACCTTC. The encoded protein is CASSLSLGTQANYGYTF. The gene calls are TRBV4-1 and TRBJ1-2; D is possibly TRBD1 (5 bases). V was pared by 4 bases and J by 0 bases, with 18 bases between. CDR3 length equals 17 residues. Germline V gene sequence: CDR1 MGHRA, CDR2 YSYEKL.

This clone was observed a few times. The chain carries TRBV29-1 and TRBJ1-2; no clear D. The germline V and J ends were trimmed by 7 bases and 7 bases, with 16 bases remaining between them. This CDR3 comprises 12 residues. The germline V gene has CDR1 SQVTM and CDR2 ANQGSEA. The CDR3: CSADPPTAGYTF. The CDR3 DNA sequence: TGCAGCGCCGATCCTCCGACGGCTGGCTACACCTTC. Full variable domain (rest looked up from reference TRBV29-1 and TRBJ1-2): SAVISQKPSRDICQRGTSLTIQCQVDSQVTMMFWYRQQPGQSLTLIATANQGSEATYESGFVIDKFPISRPNLTFSTLTVSNMSPEDSSIYLCSADPPTAGYTFGSGTRLTVV.